These 32 T cell receptor beta chains were sequenced from one sample in a study of identifying expanded T cells in peripheral blood (dated by TCRdb to between 2019 and 2020). Receptor amplification or capture employed the immunoSEQ multiplex PCR assay. The table was pulled from immuneACCESS by TCRdb, which kept in-frame rearrangements only. Such tables lose some clones; where checked, under half of the loss comes from unresolved V genes, and the rest has no known cause. The sample records fewer than 110,000 clones, approximately 88% of which are singletons. The top ten clones comprise roughly a sixth of the sample. Sequenced material: blood. Source of these receptors: a person aged 18-69 years in good health.

This chain links TRBV6-5 with TRBJ2-3; 8 positions match TRBD1. V trimming: 3 bases; J trimming: 6 bases; junction bases outside the gene matches: 2. CDR3 length equals 13 residues. Germline loops: CDR1 MNHEY, CDR2 SVGAGI. CDR3 sequence: CASSYNRGDTQYF. The DNA of the CDR3 is TGTGCCAGCAGTTATAACAGGGGGGATACGCAGTATTTT.

J is TRBJ1-2 and V is TRBV6-6, with 8 bases aligning to TRBD1. Germline CDR1 is MNHNY and CDR2 is SVGAGI (reference sequence). V trimming: 5 bases; J trimming: 4 bases; junction bases outside the gene matches: 6. This CDR3 spans 14 amino acids. CDR3 in amino acids: CASSAQGGGYGYTF. The CDR3 coding sequence is TGTGCCAGCAGTGCACAGGGGGGAGGCTATGGCTACACCTTC.

The chain employs TRBV10-2 and TRBJ2-5; 8 positions match TRBD2. The V and J ends lost 7 bases and 5 bases, in that order; junction bases with no gene match: 9. This CDR3 has 14 amino acids. Looked up from germline, CDR1 is WSHSY and CDR2 is SAAADI. The CDR3 reads CASTWTSLEETQYF. The DNA for the CDR3 is TGCGCCAGCACCTGGACTAGCCTGGAGGAGACCCAGTACTTC.

The chain uses TRBV2 and TRBJ1-1, with D tentatively TRBD1 (5 bases). The CDR3 covers 16 residues. V lost 3 bases and J 0 bases, leaving 14 bases between the germline ends. Germline V CDR1 and CDR2: SNHLY, FYNNEI. CDR3 residues: CASSERTRGVNTEAFF. For the CDR3, the DNA is TGTGCCAGCAGTGAGCGGACCCGGGGGGTGAACACTGAAGCTTTCTTT.

This clone was detected a few times. The rearrangement uses TRBV18 and TRBJ1-5; no clear D gene. The CDR3 runs 14 residues. V was clipped by 0 bases and J by 5 bases, with 8 bases between them. Germline assignment: CDR1 KGHSH and CDR2 LQKENI. CDR3 coding DNA: TGTGCCAGCTCACCACCGACATTCCATCAGCCCCAGCATTTT. Its protein product is CASSPPTFHQPQHF.

This chain joins TRBV6-5 and TRBJ1-2, with no clear D. The CDR3 is 14 residues long. V gave up 7 bases and J gave up 4 bases, with 16 bases separating them. Germline assignment: CDR1 MNHEY and CDR2 SVGAGI. The CDR3 is CASTPNPRLYGYTF. The CDR3 region has the DNA TGTGCCAGCACCCCTAACCCTCGGCTCTATGGCTACACCTTC.

The chain employs TRBV7-9 and TRBJ1-6; D uncertain. The germline gives CDR1 SEHNR, CDR2 FQNEAQ (reference sequence). V was trimmed by 1 base and J by 7 bases, leaving 11 bases between them. The CDR3 extends over 15 amino acids. The chain's CDR3 is CASSLVSAENSPLHF. The CDR3 DNA reads as TGTGCCAGCAGCTTAGTTTCGGCCGAAAATTCACCCCTCCACTTT.

The CDR3 region has the DNA TGTGCCAGCAGCTCCGGACTCCAGCGGAGGGGAGAAAAACTGTTTTTT. It is translated as CASSSGLQRRGEKLFF. This sequence joins TRBV7-2 and TRBJ1-4; maybe TRBD1 (5 bases). Germline V CDR1 and CDR2: SGHTA, FQGNSA. The CDR3 is 16 amino acids. V gave up 4 bases and J gave up 8 bases, with 20 bases separating them. The complete variable domain, with remaining parts taken from reference TRBV7-2 and TRBJ1-4, reads GAGVSQSPSNKVTEKGKDVELRCDPISGHTALYWYRQSLGQGLEFLIYFQGNSAPDKSGLPSDRFSAERTGGSVSTLTIQRTQQEDSAVYLCASSSGLQRRGEKLFFGSGTQLSVL.

The rearrangement uses TRBV7-9 and TRBJ1-1; D unclear. Looked up from germline, CDR1 is SEHNR and CDR2 is FQNEAQ (reference sequence). The CDR3 covers 14 residues. V shed 5 bases and J shed 1 base, with 11 bases lying between them. CDR3 coding DNA: TGTGCCAGCAGCGGGGTCGGAAGGAACACTGAAGCTTTCTTT. It codes for CASSGVGRNTEAFF. The variable domain in full, with the rest retrieved from reference TRBV7-9 and TRBJ1-1, is DTGVSQNPRHKITKRGQNVTFRCDPISEHNRLYWYRQTLGQGPEFLTYFQNEAQLEKSRLLSDRFSAERPKGSFSTLEIQRTEQGDSAMYLCASSGVGRNTEAFFGQGTRLTVV.

The rearrangement uses TRBV4-2 and TRBJ1-6; possible D gene TRBD1, 5 bases. The ends were cut back, 0 bases at V and 11 bases at J, with 14 bases in the middle. Germline assignment: CDR1 LGHNA and CDR2 YNFKEQ. The CDR3 has 15 residues. The CDR3 here is CASSQDIGGLAPLHF. The DNA of the CDR3 is TGTGCCAGCAGCCAAGATATCGGGGGGTTGGCACCCCTCCACTTT.

V gene TRBV28 combines with J gene TRBJ1-2; maybe TRBD1 (5 bases). This CDR3 comprises 14 residues. The V end lost 6 bases, the J end lost 0 bases, and 11 bases lay between the germline ends. CDR1 is MDHEN and CDR2 is SYDVKM in the germline V gene. The CDR3 loop reads CASSDRGTNYGYTF. The CDR3, as DNA: TGTGCCAGCAGCGATAGGGGAACTAACTATGGCTACACCTTC.

The chain uses TRBV6-5 and TRBJ1-4, with 8 bases that match TRBD1. CDR1 is MNHEY, CDR2 SVGAGI, per germline. The CDR3 contains 15 residues. V lost 8 bases, J lost 3 bases, and 8 bases stayed unmatched. CDR3 residues: CASSRTGLSNEKLFF. The CDR3 nucleotides read TGTGCCAGCTCTCGGACAGGGCTTTCTAATGAAAAACTGTTTTTT.

The genes are TRBV5-1 and TRBJ2-5; maybe TRBD2 (5 bases). Germline V gives CDR1 SGHRS, CDR2 YFSETQ. Trimming cost V 2 bases and J 4 bases, with 9 bases left between them. The CDR3 contains 13 residues. CDR3 sequence: CASSFGVGETQYF. CDR3 in DNA: TGCGCCAGCAGCTTCGGGGTGGGAGAGACCCAGTACTTC.

This chain joins TRBV4-3 and TRBJ2-3; no definite D call. CDR1 is LGHNA and CDR2 is YSLEER in the germline V gene. The CDR3 loop spans 12 amino acids. Trimming removed 3 bases at V and 1 base at J, with 2 bases between. The CDR3 bases are TGCGCCAGCAGCCATCGCACAGATACGCAGTATTTT. Amino acid sequence: CASSHRTDTQYF.

This clone has only a few counts. CDR3 loop: CASRSQVDEQYF. DNA for the CDR3: TGTGCCAGCAGATCCCAGGTGGACGAGCAGTACTTC. This chain connects TRBV25-1 to TRBJ2-7, with D hard to call. The CDR3 runs to 12 residues. Germline-derived CDR1 and CDR2 are MGHDK and SYGVNS. Between the trimmed V and J ends, which lost 6 bases and 5 bases, there was a span of 11 bases.

The chain carries TRBV5-4 and TRBJ1-1, with TRBD1 matching over 7 bases. V gave up 0 bases and J gave up 11 bases; unmatched junction bases: 4. From germline, CDR1 is SGHNT and CDR2 YYREEE (reference sequence). The CDR3 runs to 12 residues. Written as DNA, the CDR3 is TGTGCCAGCAGCTTGGGAGGGGGCGGTGCTTTCTTT. This sequence encodes CASSLGGGGAFF.

The rearrangement links TRBV2 to TRBJ1-2; a weak D match, TRBD1 (5 bases). Germline V lookup: CDR1 SNHLY, CDR2 FYNNEI. Trimming left V 5 bases short and J 1 base short, with 23 bases between. The CDR3 sequence is 18 residues long. Here the CDR3 DNA reads TGTGCCAGCAGTCGTAACAGGCGAACTAATTCCTTTAACTATGGCTACACCTTC. Translating it yields CASSRNRRTNSFNYGYTF.

The chain recombines TRBV7-6 with TRBJ2-1; D not resolved. This CDR3 has 12 amino acids. Germline V gene data show CDR1 as SGHVS and CDR2 as FNYEAQ. V lost 2 bases and J 9 bases, leaving 8 bases between the germline ends. CDR3 nucleotide sequence: TGTGCCAGCAGCTTATCGGAGAGTGAGCAGTTCTTC. Translation gives CASSLSESEQFF.

J is TRBJ2-2 and V is TRBV5-4; the D is unclear. The CDR3 has 12 residues. The V gene lost 6 bases and the J gene lost 7 bases, with 10 bases spanning the gap. CDR1 is SGHNT, CDR2 YYREEE, per germline (reference sequence). Here the CDR3 reads CASIGWDGELFF. CDR3 coding DNA: TGTGCCAGCATTGGGTGGGACGGGGAGCTGTTTTTT.

The V call is TRBV19, the J call TRBJ2-7, with D possibly called TRBD1 or TRBD2 (5 bases each). The length of the CDR3 is 13 residues. Germline V gene data show CDR1 as LNHDA and CDR2 as SQIVND (reference sequence). The V gene lost 10 bases and the J gene lost 3 bases, with 16 bases spanning the gap. The CDR3 is CATGTGTFYEQYF. The CDR3 nucleotides read TGTGCCACTGGAACCGGGACCTTCTACGAGCAGTACTTC.

The chain joins TRBV11-2 to TRBJ1-1; D is unresolved. Trimming stripped 8 bases from V and 1 base from J, with 11 bases between. The CDR3 spans 13 residues. The germline V gene has CDR1 SGHAT and CDR2 FQNNGV. The CDR3 DNA sequence: TGTGCCAGCTCTGTGGGCCGGAACACTGAAGCTTTCTTT. It yields the protein CASSVGRNTEAFF.

This clone has only one observation. The V gene is TRBV7-2, the J gene TRBJ2-5; maybe TRBD2 (6 bases). Between the trimmed V and J ends, which lost 7 bases and 3 bases, there was a span of 18 bases. The V gene's germline CDR1 is SGHTA and CDR2 FQGNSA. The length of the CDR3 is 15 residues. The CDR3 nucleotides read TGTGCCAGCACCCCTGGTACTAGCCAAGAAGAGACCCAGTACTTC. Its protein product is CASTPGTSQEETQYF.

The J gene is TRBJ2-6, the V gene TRBV7-9; perhaps TRBD1 as D (5 bases). This CDR3 region has 15 residues. Germline lookup yields CDR1 SEHNR and CDR2 FQNEAQ (reference sequence). V gave up 8 bases and J gave up 5 bases, with 16 bases separating them. CDR3 coding DNA: TGTGCCAGCTCCCTAGGGGCTGTTAGGGCCAACGTCCTGACTTTC. This encodes CASSLGAVRANVLTF. Full variable domain (rest looked up from reference TRBV7-9 and TRBJ2-6): DTGVSQNPRHKITKRGQNVTFRCDPISEHNRLYWYRQTLGQGPEFLTYFQNEAQLEKSRLLSDRFSAERPKGSFSTLEIQRTEQGDSAMYLCASSLGAVRANVLTFGAGSRLTVL.

The rearrangement uses TRBV6-6 and TRBJ1-2, with 8 bases aligning to TRBD1. CDR1 and CDR2 from the germline V gene are MNHNY and SVGAGI (reference sequence). The trim removed 5 bases at V and 5 bases at J, leaving 7 bases unmatched. The CDR3 contains 14 residues. CDR3 DNA: TGTGCCAGCAGTAAACAGGGGGGAAAGTATGGCTACACCTTC. This encodes CASSKQGGKYGYTF.

The rearrangement links TRBV18 to TRBJ1-4, with D possibly being TRBD1 (5 bases). With 3 bases removed from V and 7 bases from J, the gap between germline ends came to 12 bases. The germline gives CDR1 KGHSH, CDR2 LQKENI. The CDR3 extends over 14 amino acids. The DNA for the CDR3 is TGTGCCAGCTCACCTATAAGGCAGGGTGAAAAACTGTTTTTT. Its translation: CASSPIRQGEKLFF.

J is TRBJ2-3 and V is TRBV21-1; no check of the table's D call, TRBD2, against the DNA was made. TRBV21-1 is noted as a pseudogene. This CDR3 has 15 residues. The CDR3 bases are TGTGCCAGCAGCAAAGTGGTAGGGGGGGGCCCTACGCAGTATTTT. It is translated as CASSKVVGGGPTQYF.

This chain joins TRBV5-1 and TRBJ2-1; 8 bases fit TRBD1. The germline CDR1 and CDR2 sequences are SGHRS and YFSETQ. V shed 4 bases and J 0 bases; nucleotides not matched to a gene: 3. The CDR3 runs to 15 residues. The CDR3 nucleotides are TGCGCCAGCAGCCTTGACAGGGGCTCCTACAATGAGCAGTTCTTC. Protein product: CASSLDRGSYNEQFF.

V is TRBV7-9 and J is TRBJ1-5; TRBD1 aligns across 10 bases. CDR3 length: 15 amino acids. Germline V lookup: CDR1 SEHNR, CDR2 FQNEAQ (reference sequence). The V gene end was trimmed by 4 bases and the J gene end by 6 bases; junction bases not matched to a gene: 6. The CDR3 DNA is TGTGCCAGCAGCTATGGACAGGGGGGTGGTCAGCCCCAGCATTTT. This gives the protein CASSYGQGGGQPQHF.

The V and J genes are TRBV18 and TRBJ2-2, with a tentative D call TRBD1 (6 bases). Germline loops: CDR1 KGHSH, CDR2 LQKENI. With 2 bases removed from V and 3 bases from J, the gap between germline ends came to 10 bases. The CDR3 contains 15 residues. This CDR3 is CASSPKDSYTGELFF. The CDR3 DNA reads TGTGCCAGCTCACCAAAGGACAGCTACACCGGGGAGCTGTTTTTT.

This clone turned up a few times. The chain recombines TRBV7-2 with TRBJ2-5, with TRBD1 identical over 8 bases. V lost 5 bases and J lost 5; bases outside the gene matches: 7. Germline V gene sequence: CDR1 SGHTA, CDR2 FQGNSA. This CDR3 has 14 residues. The CDR3 DNA is TGTGCCAGCAGCCTCGGACAGGGTTGGGAGACCCAGTACTTC. As protein: CASSLGQGWETQYF.

The rearrangement links TRBV29-1 to TRBJ2-1; D is perhaps TRBD1 (5 bases). This CDR3 has 12 amino acids. V was pared by 0 bases and J by 8 bases, with 8 bases between. Germline assignment: CDR1 SQVTM and CDR2 ANQGSEA. CDR3 amino acids: CSVEDLGDEQFF. CDR3 DNA sequence: TGCAGCGTTGAAGATCTAGGGGATGAGCAGTTCTTC.

The rearrangement joins TRBV4-3 to TRBJ2-2; a weak D match, TRBD2 (5 bases). Germline values: CDR1 LGHNA, CDR2 YSLEER. There are 13 residues in the CDR3. Trimming left V 1 base short and J 6 bases short, with 6 bases between. The CDR3 region is CASSQGTSGELFF. CDR3 sequence (DNA): TGCGCCAGCAGCCAAGGGACTTCCGGGGAGCTGTTTTTT.